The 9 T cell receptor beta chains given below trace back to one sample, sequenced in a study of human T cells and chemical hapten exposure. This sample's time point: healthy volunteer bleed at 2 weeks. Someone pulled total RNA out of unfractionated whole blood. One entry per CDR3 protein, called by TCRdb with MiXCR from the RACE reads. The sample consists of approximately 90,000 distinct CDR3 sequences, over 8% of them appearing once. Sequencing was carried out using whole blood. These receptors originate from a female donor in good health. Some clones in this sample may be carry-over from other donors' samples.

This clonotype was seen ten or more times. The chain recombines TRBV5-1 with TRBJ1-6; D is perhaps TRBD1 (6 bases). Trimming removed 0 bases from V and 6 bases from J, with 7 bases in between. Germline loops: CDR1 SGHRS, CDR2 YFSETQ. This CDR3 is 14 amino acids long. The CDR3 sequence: CASSLGQVNSPLHF. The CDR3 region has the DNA TGCGCCAGCAGCTTGGGACAGGTTAATTCACCCCTCCACTTT.

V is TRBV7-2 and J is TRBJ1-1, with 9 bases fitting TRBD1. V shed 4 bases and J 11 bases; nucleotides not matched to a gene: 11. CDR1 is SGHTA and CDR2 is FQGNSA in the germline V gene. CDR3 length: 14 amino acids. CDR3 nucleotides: TGTGCCAGCAGCTGGGACAGGGACCTCTCTGGGGCTTTCTTT. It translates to CASSWDRDLSGAFF.

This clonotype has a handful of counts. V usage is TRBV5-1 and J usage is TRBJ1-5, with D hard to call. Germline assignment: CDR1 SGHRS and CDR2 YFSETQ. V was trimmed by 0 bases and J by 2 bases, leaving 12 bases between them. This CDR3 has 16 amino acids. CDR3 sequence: CASSLAGLGGNQPQHF. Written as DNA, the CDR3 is TGCGCCAGCAGCTTGGCCGGCCTTGGGGGCAATCAGCCCCAGCATTTT.

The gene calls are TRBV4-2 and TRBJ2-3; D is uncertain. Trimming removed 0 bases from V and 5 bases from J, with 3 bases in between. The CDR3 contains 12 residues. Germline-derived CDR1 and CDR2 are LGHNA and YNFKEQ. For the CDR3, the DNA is TGTGCCAGCAGCCAAGAAGGAGATACGCAGTATTTT. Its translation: CASSQEGDTQYF.

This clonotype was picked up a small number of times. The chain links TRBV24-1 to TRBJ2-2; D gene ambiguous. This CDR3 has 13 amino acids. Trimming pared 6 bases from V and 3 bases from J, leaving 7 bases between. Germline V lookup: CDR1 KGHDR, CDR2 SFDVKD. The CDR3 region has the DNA TGTGCCACCAGTAGACCCGACACCGGGGAGCTGTTTTTT. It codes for CATSRPDTGELFF.

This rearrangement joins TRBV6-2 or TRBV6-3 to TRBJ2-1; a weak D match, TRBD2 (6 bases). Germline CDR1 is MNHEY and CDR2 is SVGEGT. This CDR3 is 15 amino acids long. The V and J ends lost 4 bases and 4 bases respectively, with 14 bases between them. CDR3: CASSSPGLEYNEQFF. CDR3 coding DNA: TGTGCCAGCAGTTCGCCGGGACTTGAATACAATGAGCAGTTCTTC.

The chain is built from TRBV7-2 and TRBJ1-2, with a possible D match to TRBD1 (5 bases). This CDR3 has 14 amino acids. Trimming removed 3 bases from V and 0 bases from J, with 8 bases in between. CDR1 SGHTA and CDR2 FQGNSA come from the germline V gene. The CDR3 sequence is CASSLTVSNYGYTF. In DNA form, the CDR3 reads TGTGCCAGCAGCTTGACAGTTTCTAACTATGGCTACACCTTC.

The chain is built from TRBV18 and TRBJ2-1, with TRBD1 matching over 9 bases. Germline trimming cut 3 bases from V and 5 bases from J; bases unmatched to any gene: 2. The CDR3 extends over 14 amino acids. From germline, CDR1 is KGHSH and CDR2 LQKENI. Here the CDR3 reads CASSPGTGNNEQFF. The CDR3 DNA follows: TGTGCCAGCTCACCCGGGACAGGGAACAATGAGCAGTTCTTC.

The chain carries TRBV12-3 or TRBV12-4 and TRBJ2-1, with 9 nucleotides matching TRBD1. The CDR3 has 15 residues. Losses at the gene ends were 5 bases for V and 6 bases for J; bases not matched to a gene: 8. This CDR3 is CASSRGTGRANEQFF. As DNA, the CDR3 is TGTGCCAGCAGTAGGGGGACAGGGAGGGCCAATGAGCAGTTCTTC.